This T cell receptor (beta chain) was sequenced during a study of cytomegalovirus exposure and HLA in healthy donors. General observations from the study: Some segments of the V type, notably TRBV6-2 and TRBV6-3, were excluded as indistinguishable. TCR sequences were mostly rare, though some public TCRs occurred in many donors. In a later analysis, HLA-associated beta chains showed higher expansion and lower generation probabilities than comparable chains. HLA restriction was apparent for most CMV-associated TCR beta chains in a later analysis.

In the case of this clone: As yet, its antigen is unknown.

Researchers ran the PCR with 60 Vbeta and 13 Jbeta primers. Profiled with immunoSEQ multiplex PCR; TCRdb holds only in-frame clones, not every one. The sample carries approximately 300,000 clones, approximately 84% recorded once. The length of the CDR3 is 14 residues. Trimming cost V 0 bases and J 4 bases; bases outside gene matches: 5. Germline CDR1 and CDR2: GTSNPN and SVGIG (reference sequence). The chain is built from TRBV30 and TRBJ2-7; TRBD2 aligns across 8 bases. The specimen was PBMCs. This TCR came from a woman between 35 and 50 years old in good health and CMV-seropositive. CDR3: CAWSVASGSYEQYF. The CDR3 DNA is TGTGCCTGGAGTGTTGCTAGCGGGTCGTACGAGCAGTACTTC.